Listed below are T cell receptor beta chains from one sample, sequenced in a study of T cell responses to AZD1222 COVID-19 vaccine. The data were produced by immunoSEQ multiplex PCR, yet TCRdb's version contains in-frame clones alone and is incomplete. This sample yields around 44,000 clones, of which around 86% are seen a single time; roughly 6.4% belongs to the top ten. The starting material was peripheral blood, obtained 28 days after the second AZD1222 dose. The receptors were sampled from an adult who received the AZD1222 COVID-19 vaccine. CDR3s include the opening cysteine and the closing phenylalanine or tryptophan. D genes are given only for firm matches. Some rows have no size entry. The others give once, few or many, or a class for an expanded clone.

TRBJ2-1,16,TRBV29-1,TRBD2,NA,TGCAGCGTCGGCGGGACTAGCGGGAACCACTACAATGAGCAGTTCTTC,CSVGGTSGNHYNEQFF
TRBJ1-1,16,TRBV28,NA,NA,TGTGCCAGCCCGGCACCGGGACAAAGGTCGAACACTGAAGCTTTCTTT,CASPAPGQRSNTEAFF
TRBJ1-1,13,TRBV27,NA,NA,TGTGCCAGCAGTTTTGGCAGGGGCACTGAAGCTTTCTTT,CASSFGRGTEAFF
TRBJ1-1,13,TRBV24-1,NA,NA,TGTGCCACCAATATGCGTGTGGGCACTGAAGCTTTCTTT,CATNMRVGTEAFF
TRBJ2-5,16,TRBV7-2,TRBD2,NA,TGTGCCAGCAGCCTTACTAGCGGGTGGTGGGAAGAGACCCAGTACTTC,CASSLTSGWWEETQYF
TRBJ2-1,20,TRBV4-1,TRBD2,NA,TGCGCCAGCAGCCAGTTCGGACTAGCGGGAGTGCTCAGGTCCTACAATGAGCAGTTCTTC,CASSQFGLAGVLRSYNEQFF
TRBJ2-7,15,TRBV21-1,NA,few,TGTGCCAGCAGCAAAGTCCCCAAATCGACCTACGAGCAGTACTTC,CASSKVPKSTYEQYF
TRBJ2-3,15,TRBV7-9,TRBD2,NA,TGTGCCAGCAGCTTAGATAGCGGGAGTATGGATACGCAGTATTTT,CASSLDSGSMDTQYF
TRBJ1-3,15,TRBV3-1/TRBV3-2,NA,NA,TGTGCCAGCAGCCAAGATTGGTCAAGAGGAAACACCATATATTTT,CASSQDWSRGNTIYF
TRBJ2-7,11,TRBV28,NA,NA,TGTGCCAGCAGTTTATCCCGCGAGCAGTACTTC,CASSLSREQYF
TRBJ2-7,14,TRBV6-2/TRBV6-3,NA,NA,TGTGCCAGCAGTTACTCGAATACACCCTACGAGCAGTACTTC,CASSYSNTPYEQYF
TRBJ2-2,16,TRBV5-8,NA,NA,TGTGCCAGCAGCCGTGGACGATCCGCGAACACCGGGGAGCTGTTTTTT,CASSRGRSANTGELFF
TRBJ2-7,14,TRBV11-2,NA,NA,TGTGCCAGCAGCGAGGGGAGAAGCCACTACGAGCAGTACTTC,CASSEGRSHYEQYF
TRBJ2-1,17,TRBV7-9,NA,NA,TGTGCCAGCAGCTTACGGTCCCTAGAGCAAGTTAACAATGAGCAGTTCTTC,CASSLRSLEQVNNEQFF
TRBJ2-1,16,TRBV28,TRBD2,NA,TGTGCCAGCAGTTTGTCGGGACTAGGGGGGTACAATGAGCAGTTCTTC,CASSLSGLGGYNEQFF
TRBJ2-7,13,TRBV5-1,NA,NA,TGCGCCAGCAGCTCCCAGGGGAGCTACGAGCAGTACTTC,CASSSQGSYEQYF
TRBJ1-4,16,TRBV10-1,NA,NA,TGCGCCACCATGGACCTAGAAGTAGGGCGCGATGAAAAACTGTTTTTT,CATMDLEVGRDEKLFF
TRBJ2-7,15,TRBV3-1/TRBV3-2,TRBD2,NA,TGTGCCAGCAGCCCTAGCGGGCGGAGCTCCTACGAGCAGTACTTC,CASSPSGRSSYEQYF
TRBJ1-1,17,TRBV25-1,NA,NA,TGTGCCAGCAGTGAATGGCCCTCCCCAGGAGGGAACACTGAAGCTTTCTTT,CASSEWPSPGGNTEAFF
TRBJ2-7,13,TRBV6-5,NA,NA,TGTGCCAGCAATCCTTCAGGGAACTACGAGCAGTACTTC,CASNPSGNYEQYF
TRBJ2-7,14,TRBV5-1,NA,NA,TGCGCCAGCGGCGCCCGCTTGAGCTCCTACGAGCAGTACTTC,CASGARLSSYEQYF
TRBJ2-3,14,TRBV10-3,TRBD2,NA,TGTGCCATCAAGCTAGCGGCTAGCACAGATACGCAGTATTTT,CAIKLAASTDTQYF
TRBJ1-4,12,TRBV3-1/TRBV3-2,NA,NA,TGTGCCAGCAGCCAAACCCGGGAAAAACTGTTTTTT,CASSQTREKLFF
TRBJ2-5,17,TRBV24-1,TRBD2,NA,TGTGCCACCAGTGACCCGGGACTAGCGGGAGTAAGGGAGACCCAGTACTTC,CATSDPGLAGVRETQYF
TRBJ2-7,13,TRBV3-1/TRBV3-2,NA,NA,TGTGCCAGCAGCCCGTGGGGGGGCCACGAGCAGTACTTC,CASSPWGGHEQYF
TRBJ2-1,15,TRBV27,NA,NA,TGTGCCAGCACTCCCCTAGCGCGGTCCTACAATGAGCAGTTCTTC,CASTPLARSYNEQFF
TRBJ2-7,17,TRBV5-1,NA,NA,TGCGCCAGCAGCCGAAGCCCCTCGTGGGAGGCGGCCTACGAGCAGTACTTC,CASSRSPSWEAAYEQYF